These 15 T cell receptor beta chains were all obtained from the same sample, sequenced in a study of shared clonotypes between healthy human individuals. CD8 cells regarded as naive lacked CD45RO, were positively chosen for CCR7, and omitted terminally differentiated effector memory CD45RA+ cells. The assay was immunoSEQ multiplex PCR, and TCRdb's table has in-frame clones only and misses some. The data hold around 1.9 million clones, with about 93% observed a single time. Sequencing input: naive CD8+ T cells from PBMCs. These receptors all stem from a man aged 18 to 29 in good health. Some clones in this sample may be carry-over from other donors' samples.

This chain connects TRBV27 to TRBJ2-5; D perhaps matches TRBD2 (6 bases). Germline CDR1 reads MNHEY; CDR2 reads SMNVEV (reference sequence). Trimming shortened V by 4 bases and J by 5 bases, and 14 bases separated the two germline ends. This CDR3 is built from 14 residues. The CDR3 DNA is TGTGCCAGCAGTTCCAGACTAGGTGCCGAGACCCAGTACTTC. It yields the protein CASSSRLGAETQYF.

This clone was seen once. The rearrangement links TRBV4-3 to TRBJ2-2; TRBD1 aligns across 7 bases. V lost 0 bases and J lost 5; bases outside the gene matches: 15. The CDR3 runs to 19 residues. The germline V gene encodes CDR1 LGHNA and CDR2 YSLEER. The CDR3 loop reads CASSQDVGTDGHPTGELFF. CDR3 nucleotide sequence: TGCGCCAGCAGCCAAGACGTCGGGACAGACGGACACCCAACCGGGGAGCTGTTTTTT.

The V call is TRBV27, the J call TRBJ1-2; weak D call: TRBD1 (6 bases). CDR3 length equals 15 residues. Germline V gene sequence: CDR1 MNHEY, CDR2 SMNVEV (reference sequence). With 4 bases removed from V and 4 bases from J, the gap between germline ends came to 16 bases. The CDR3 here is CASSSPSQGTYGYTF. The CDR3 nucleotides are TGTGCCAGCAGTTCCCCCAGTCAGGGGACCTATGGCTACACCTTC.

Turning to this clone: Other DNA sequences in the same sample also yield this CDR3. The chain employs TRBV27 and TRBJ2-7; 8 bases map to TRBD1. The V and J ends lost 5 bases and 3 bases, in that order; junction bases with no gene match: 6. This CDR3 is built from 14 residues. The germline gives CDR1 MNHEY, CDR2 SMNVEV (reference sequence). The CDR3 DNA follows: TGTGCCAGCAGTCCCGGGACAGGCTTCTACGAGCAGTACTTC. Protein product: CASSPGTGFYEQYF.

The V and J genes are TRBV6-5 and TRBJ2-7; no reliable D call. From germline, CDR1 is MNHEY and CDR2 SVGAGI. The CDR3 has 14 residues. V was pared by 6 bases and J by 2 bases, with 14 bases between. The CDR3 loop reads CASSPRATTYEQYF. CDR3 sequence (DNA): TGTGCCAGCAGCCCCCGTGCTACCACCTACGAGCAGTACTTC.

The chain has TRBV7-8 and TRBJ1-3; no reliable D call. The CDR3 consists of 12 residues. The V gene lost 7 bases and the J gene lost 4 bases, with 8 bases spanning the gap. CDR1 is SGHVS, CDR2 FQNEAQ, per germline. This CDR3 is CASKPPGNTIYF. For the CDR3, the DNA is TGTGCCAGCAAGCCGCCGGGAAACACCATATATTTT. Full variable domain (remainder filled in from reference TRBV7-8 and TRBJ1-3): GAGVSQSPRYKVAKRGQDVALRCDPISGHVSLFWYQQALGQGPEFLTYFQNEAQLDKSGLPSDRFFAERPEGSVSTLKIQRTQQEDSAVYLCASKPPGNTIYFGEGSWLTVV.

V usage is TRBV28 and J usage is TRBJ2-1, with a tentative D call TRBD2 (7 bases). Germline V gives CDR1 MDHEN, CDR2 SYDVKM. V lost 4 bases to trimming and J lost 6 bases, with 19 bases between them. This CDR3 has 16 amino acids. The CDR3 region is CASSSPTEGGGNEQFF. The CDR3 DNA follows: TGTGCCAGCAGTTCCCCGACTGAGGGAGGGGGCAATGAGCAGTTCTTC.

The chain employs TRBV25-1 and TRBJ1-1; D remains ambiguous. The CDR3 runs to 11 residues. CDR1 and CDR2 from the germline V gene are MGHDK and SYGVNS. V was cut by 6 bases and J by 8 bases, with 10 bases left in between. CDR3 coding DNA: TGTGCCAGCAGAGTAGTGAGGGAAGCTTTCTTT. Residues: CASRVVREAFF.

This chain joins TRBV5-4 and TRBJ2-7; 11 bases fit TRBD2. CDR1 and CDR2 (germline): SGHNT, YYREEE (reference sequence). Unmatched junction bases numbered 2, after V lost 4 bases and J lost 2 bases. The length of the CDR3 is 14 residues. CDR3 DNA: TGTGCCAGCAGCGGGGGACTAGCGGCCTACGAGCAGTACTTC. Its translation: CASSGGLAAYEQYF.

The genes are TRBV2 and TRBJ2-1; D unresolved. Trimming left V 3 bases short and J 5 bases short, with 8 bases between. This CDR3 comprises 13 residues. The germline gives CDR1 SNHLY, CDR2 FYNNEI. The CDR3 sequence: CASSEVINNEQFF. The CDR3 DNA sequence: TGTGCCAGCAGTGAGGTCATAAACAATGAGCAGTTCTTC. The full variable domain, in which reference TRBV2 and TRBJ2-1 provide the parts outside the CDR3, is EPEVTQTPSHQVTQMGQEVILRCVPISNHLYFYWYRQILGQKVEFLVSFYNNEISEKSEIFDDQFSVERPDGSNFTLKIRSTKLEDSAMYFCASSEVINNEQFFGPGTRLTVL.

V and J are TRBV5-4 and TRBJ2-3; D is unresolved. Germline loops: CDR1 SGHNT, CDR2 YYREEE (reference sequence). The V end lost 0 bases, the J end lost 4 bases, and 12 bases lay between the germline ends. The CDR3 runs 15 residues. The CDR3 region has the DNA TGTGCCAGCAGCTTGGAAAGGATAGGTTCAGATACGCAGTATTTT. It is translated as CASSLERIGSDTQYF. The full variable domain, rest sourced from reference TRBV5-4 and TRBJ2-3, is ETGVTQSPTHLIKTRGQQVTLRCSSQSGHNTVSWYQQALGQGPQFIFQYYREEENGRGNFPPRFSGLQFPNYSSELNVNALELDDSALYLCASSLERIGSDTQYFGPGTRLTVL.

This chain uses TRBV2 with TRBJ1-3; D is ambiguous. Per germline, CDR1 SNHLY and CDR2 FYNNEI. The CDR3 length is 13 residues. Trimming took 11 bases from V and 1 from J, leaving 12 bases between them. The CDR3 sequence: CALETDSGNTIYF. The CDR3 nucleotides are TGTGCCCTAGAGACTGATTCTGGAAACACCATATATTTT.

This sequence joins TRBV27 and TRBJ2-7; 10 bases fit TRBD1. The CDR3 is 17 amino acids. V shed 4 bases and J 1 base; nucleotides not matched to a gene: 10. Germline CDR1 and CDR2: MNHEY and SMNVEV (reference sequence). CDR3 DNA: TGTGCCAGCAGTTCCGGACAGGGGGTTAAAGGGTCCTACGAGCAGTACTTC. Encoded protein: CASSSGQGVKGSYEQYF.

The chain recombines TRBV7-6 with TRBJ2-1; 13 nucleotides line up with TRBD2. From germline, CDR1 is SGHVS and CDR2 FNYEAQ. The V gene end was trimmed by 5 bases and the J gene end by 9 bases; junction bases not matched to a gene: 10. The CDR3 has 16 amino acids. This CDR3 is CASSLLAGGSGSEQFF. DNA for the CDR3: TGTGCCAGCAGCCTACTAGCGGGAGGGTCGGGAAGTGAGCAGTTCTTC.

The J gene is TRBJ2-5, the V gene TRBV19; 13 bases fit TRBD2. The CDR3 extends over 19 amino acids. Germline V lookup: CDR1 LNHDA, CDR2 SQIVND (reference sequence). V lost 5 bases and J lost 0; bases outside the gene matches: 12. The CDR3 DNA reads as TGTGCCAGTAGTGTAGGCCTATGGACTAGCGGGAGTTACCAAGAGACCCAGTACTTC. Translating gives CASSVGLWTSGSYQETQYF.